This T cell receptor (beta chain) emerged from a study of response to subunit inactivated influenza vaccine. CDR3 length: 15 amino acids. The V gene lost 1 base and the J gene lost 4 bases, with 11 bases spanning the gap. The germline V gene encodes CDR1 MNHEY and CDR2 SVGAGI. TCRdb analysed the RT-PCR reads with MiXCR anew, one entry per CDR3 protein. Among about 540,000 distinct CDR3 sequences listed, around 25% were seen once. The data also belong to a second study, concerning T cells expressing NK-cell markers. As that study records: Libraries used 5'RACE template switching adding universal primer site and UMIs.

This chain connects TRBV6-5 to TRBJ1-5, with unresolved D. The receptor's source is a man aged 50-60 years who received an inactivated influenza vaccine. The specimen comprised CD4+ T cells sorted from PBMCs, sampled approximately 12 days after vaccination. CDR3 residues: CASSYLVTRNQPQHF. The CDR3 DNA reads TGTGCCAGCAGTTACTTAGTTACGAGGAATCAGCCCCAGCATTTT.